This T cell receptor beta chain is from a study of shared clonotypes between healthy human individuals. Only in-frame clones appear in the TCRdb table, and some are missing; sequencing was by immunoSEQ multiplex PCR. This table holds over 750,000 clones, roughly 96% found once. With V trimmed by 6 bases and J by 7 bases, 11 bases remained unmatched. The CDR3 length is 15 residues. CDR1 is SGHAT and CDR2 is FQNNGV in the germline V gene. CD45RO negativity and positive selection for CCR7 defined naive CD8 cells, a population that excluded terminally differentiated effector memory CD45RA+ cells. Material for sequencing was naive CD8+ T cells sorted from blood. The receptor was isolated from a young man in good health. This sequence joins TRBV11-2 and TRBJ2-3; 9 bases line up with TRBD1. In DNA form, the CDR3 reads TGTGCCAGCAGACGAACAGGGGGCGGTCTGAATACGCAGTATTTT. It specifies CASRRTGGGLNTQYF.